A single sample is the source of the 21 T cell receptor beta chains below, sequenced in a study of cytomegalovirus exposure and HLA in healthy donors. Both 60 Vbeta primers and 13 Jbeta primers went into the PCR. Produced via immunoSEQ multiplex PCR; TCRdb's table is partial and in-frame only. The sample yields around 65,000 clones, roughly 85% seen once. Sequencing used PBMCs. All receptors come from a female donor in good health and CMV-seronegative.

The chain recombines TRBV7-3 with TRBJ2-7; 9 bases are a match to TRBD1. The germline CDR1 and CDR2 sequences are SGHTA and FQGTGA. Trimming at V came to 5 bases and at J to 3 bases, leaving 8 bases not matched to a gene. The CDR3 totals 15 residues. The CDR3 DNA is TGTGCCAGCAGCCCGGACAGGGGTAGTCACTACGAGCAGTACTTC. The encoded protein is CASSPDRGSHYEQYF.

V gene TRBV11-2 combines with J gene TRBJ1-1, with 7 bases fitting TRBD1. The CDR3 loop spans 14 amino acids. Germline V gene data show CDR1 as SGHAT and CDR2 as FQNNGV. V shed 4 bases and J 1 base; nucleotides not matched to a gene: 3. The DNA for the CDR3 is TGTGCCAGCAGCTCCAACAGGGGGAACACTGAAGCTTTCTTT. It specifies CASSSNRGNTEAFF.

The chain links TRBV4-3 to TRBJ2-7; D might be TRBD2 (5 bases). V was shortened by 0 bases and J by 4 bases, with 7 bases between the two germline ends. There are 13 residues in the CDR3. Germline lookup yields CDR1 LGHNA and CDR2 YSLEER. The CDR3 spells CASSQDRGYEQYF. In DNA form, the CDR3 reads TGCGCCAGCAGCCAAGATCGAGGGTACGAGCAGTACTTC.

The chain uses TRBV21-1 and TRBJ2-5; the table's TRBD2 call for D was not verified on the DNA. TRBV21-1 is classified as a pseudogene. CDR3 size: 16 residues. In DNA, the CDR3 is TGTGCCAGCAGCAAGAGGTCTAGCGCCTCCCTGGAGACCCAGTACTTC. This translates into CASSKRSSASLETQYF.

This chain connects TRBV7-9 to TRBJ2-7, with D perhaps matching TRBD2 (7 bases). CDR3 length: 14 amino acids. V gave up 5 bases and J gave up 5 bases, with 16 bases separating them. CDR1 and CDR2 (germline): SEHNR, FQNEAQ (reference sequence). CDR3 in amino acids: CASSDTGTTNEQYF. The CDR3 region has the DNA TGTGCCAGCAGCGATACAGGGACTACTAACGAGCAGTACTTC.

This chain connects TRBV9 to TRBJ1-4; tentative D call: TRBD1 (6 bases). V was trimmed by 0 bases and J by 1 base, leaving 10 bases between them. The germline V gene has CDR1 SGDLS and CDR2 YYNGEE. The CDR3 extends over 16 amino acids. The CDR3 nucleotides are TGTGCCAGCAGCGTAGCGGGGGGCTTAACTAATGAAAAACTGTTTTTT. Amino acid sequence: CASSVAGGLTNEKLFF.

The chain couples TRBV28 to TRBJ1-1; TRBD1 might be the D (6 bases). Trimming took off 6 bases at V and 5 bases at J, with 16 bases between the two ends. This CDR3 is built from 14 residues. CDR1 is MDHEN, CDR2 SYDVKM, per germline. The CDR3 sequence is CASRSTGFRTEAFF. The CDR3 DNA reads TGTGCCAGCAGGTCTACAGGGTTTAGGACTGAAGCTTTCTTT.

CDR3 nucleotide sequence: TGTGCCAGCAGCTCAACCCTAGCGGGGGGAGATACGCAGTATTTT. The encoded protein is CASSSTLAGGDTQYF. The chain uses TRBV5-4 and TRBJ2-3, with TRBD2 matching 11 bases. CDR3 length: 15 amino acids. J lost 5 bases, V lost 3 bases, and 5 bases had no gene match. Germline V gene lookup returns CDR1 SGHNT and CDR2 YYREEE (reference sequence).

The CDR3 is CASSLRETTNYGYTF. For the CDR3, the DNA is TGTGCCAGCAGCTTGCGGGAAACAACTAACTATGGCTACACCTTC. The chain carries TRBV5-4 and TRBJ1-2; D gene ambiguous. This CDR3 comprises 15 residues. From germline, CDR1 is SGHNT and CDR2 YYREEE (reference sequence). Trimming removed 1 base from V and 0 bases from J, with 10 bases in between.

The genes are TRBV7-2 and TRBJ2-2; 7 bases match TRBD2. The CDR3 is made up of 15 amino acids. J gave up 6 bases and V 3 bases, and 7 bases lay outside the gene matches. Germline lookup yields CDR1 SGHTA and CDR2 FQGNSA. CDR3 coding DNA: TGTGCCAGCAGCTTTGGGGGAGGGGTGGCCGGGGAGCTGTTTTTT. Protein: CASSFGGGVAGELFF.

This chain links TRBV18 with TRBJ1-5; D perhaps matches TRBD1 (6 bases). Germline CDR1 is KGHSH and CDR2 is LQKENI. Trimming shortened V by 0 bases and J by 3 bases, and 15 bases separated the two germline ends. CDR3 length equals 17 residues. The CDR3 loop is CASSPPGMGGANQPQHF. The CDR3 DNA follows: TGTGCCAGCTCACCACCGGGCATGGGGGGGGCCAATCAGCCCCAGCATTTT.

In this sample, this clone turned up once. This chain links TRBV9 with TRBJ2-5; D perhaps matches TRBD1 (6 bases). V was pared by 4 bases and J by 5 bases, with 15 bases between. The CDR3 sequence is 14 residues long. Germline lookup yields CDR1 SGDLS and CDR2 YYNGEE. CDR3 bases: TGTGCCAGCAGCCGTCAGGGGCTCGGTGAGACCCAGTACTTC. Translation: CASSRQGLGETQYF.

The chain employs TRBV5-6 and TRBJ1-5; tentative D call: TRBD1 (6 bases). Trimming pared 3 bases from V and 0 bases from J, leaving 10 bases between. In germline, CDR1 is SGHDT, CDR2 YYEEEE. The CDR3 contains 15 residues. CDR3 residues: CASSSGQYSNQPQHF. For the CDR3, the DNA is TGTGCCAGCAGCTCCGGACAGTATAGCAATCAGCCCCAGCATTTT.

The sample holds a few counts of this clone. The rearrangement uses TRBV28 and TRBJ2-7, with a weak D call TRBD2 (7 bases). The V end was cut by 3 bases, the J end by 4 bases, with 16 bases between. Germline CDR1 is MDHEN and CDR2 is SYDVKM. The CDR3 sequence is 15 residues long. The CDR3 DNA follows: TGTGCCAGCAGTTTGGAAGGGGGGAGGGAGTACGAGCAGTACTTC. Its protein product is CASSLEGGREYEQYF.

Comment on this clone: A read error may account for a junction end that differs from germline. The rearrangement joins TRBV11-1 to TRBJ1-1; 8 bases fit TRBD1. Germline CDR1 is SGHAT and CDR2 is FQDESV (reference sequence). There are 16 residues in the CDR3. The CDR3 region is CASSLSQGELNTEAFF. Written as DNA, the CDR3 is TGTGCCAGCAGCTTATCACAGGGGGAGTTGAATACTGAAGCTTTCTTT.

This sequence joins TRBV6-1 and TRBJ1-5; no clear D. Per the germline V gene, CDR1 is MNHNS and CDR2 is SASEGT. The CDR3 has 12 amino acids. Trimming pared 3 bases from V and 9 bases from J, leaving 9 bases between. Written as DNA, the CDR3 is TGTGCCAGCAGTGATTGGGGAGCGCCCCAGCATTTT. Amino acids: CASSDWGAPQHF.

The chain carries TRBV29-1 and TRBJ2-5; 10 nucleotides align to TRBD2. CDR3 length equals 13 residues. Germline V gives CDR1 SQVTM, CDR2 ANQGSEA. The V gene end was trimmed by 5 bases and the J gene end by 4 bases; junction bases not matched to a gene: 4. The CDR3 DNA reads as TGCAGCGTTTTACTAGCGGGGTTAGAGACCCAGTACTTC. Its translation: CSVLLAGLETQYF.

The rearrangement links TRBV7-9 to TRBJ1-1; 9 bases map to TRBD1. Trimming at V came to 4 bases and at J to 11 bases, leaving 14 bases not matched to a gene. Germline values: CDR1 SEHNR, CDR2 FQNEAQ (reference sequence). CDR3 length: 15 amino acids. The CDR3 region is CASSSFVGQGRIAFF. Written as DNA, the CDR3 is TGTGCCAGCAGCTCCTTCGTTGGACAGGGGAGGATCGCTTTCTTT.

A single count supports this clone. The genes are TRBV28 and TRBJ1-5, with unresolved D. CDR3 length equals 15 residues. Germline lookup yields CDR1 MDHEN and CDR2 SYDVKM. V lost 3 bases to trimming and J lost 2 bases, with 11 bases between them. CDR3 nucleotides: TGTGCCAGCAGTTTGTCTATAAATGGCAATCAGCCCCAGCATTTT. This gives the protein CASSLSINGNQPQHF.

DNA of the CDR3: TGTGCCAGCAGCCCCGGACTAGCGGGGGGGCCAGATACGCAGTATTTT. Protein: CASSPGLAGGPDTQYF. The V gene is TRBV4-2, the J gene TRBJ2-3; 15 bases line up with TRBD2. The germline V gene encodes CDR1 LGHNA and CDR2 YNFKEQ. The V and J ends lost 4 bases and 4 bases, in that order; junction bases with no gene match: 3. The length of the CDR3 is 16 residues.

The chain uses TRBV6-1 and TRBJ1-5; TRBD1 aligns across 7 bases. After removal of 6 bases from V and 15 bases from J, the junction contained 11 bases not matched to a gene. The CDR3 spans 12 residues. The germline V gene has CDR1 MNHNS and CDR2 SASEGT. This chain's CDR3 is CASSADRELRHF. The CDR3 nucleotides are TGTGCCAGCAGCGCTGACAGGGAGCTACGGCATTTT.